Sequencing of this T cell receptor beta chain was carried out in a study of blood T cells in healthy people across ages. About the research overall: When template switching was applied, about one barcoded beta molecule was captured per two T cells.

This clonotype was seen only a few times. Alongside a J-beta primer mix, a sample-barcoded 5' primer served in a second PCR lasting 7 to 11 cycles. TCRdb ran MiXCR on the 5' RACE reads and lists one entry per CDR3 protein. The sample includes 1 million or so distinct CDR3 sequences, around 25% of them seen just once. The germline V gene has CDR1 MNHEY and CDR2 SVGAGI. CDR3 length: 15 residues. V lost 2 bases, J lost 4 bases, and 12 bases lay in between. This sample was shared with a second study, whose subject was T cells of mothers and their children.

This TCR came from a girl aged 2 to 9 in good health. The sequencing input was blood. The chain uses TRBV6-5 and TRBJ2-1; D is uncertain. As DNA, the CDR3 is TGTGCCAGCAGTTACGGTCTAGAACTTTACAATGAGCAGTTCTTC. Translating it yields CASSYGLELYNEQFF.